This entry describes one T cell receptor beta chain. Its matching antigen is unknown. The data were obtained in a study of cytomegalovirus exposure and HLA in healthy donors. V was cut by 7 bases and J by 1 base, with 12 bases left in between. The CDR3 is 14 amino acids. In germline, CDR1 is MNHNS, CDR2 SASEGT. Study-wide findings and caveats: Despite most TCR sequences being rare, some public TCRs occurred in many donors. Later on, a genetic analysis was performed. It linked a missense variant in DCLRE1C with V- and J-gene trimming of TCR beta. Available immune exposure information was restricted to CMV serostatus only. In an earlier analysis, in roughly 600 donors, most V segments appeared productive either ~87% or ~30% of the time.

Primers included in the PCR were 60 Vbeta and 13 Jbeta primers. Libraries were prepared by immunoSEQ multiplex PCR; TCRdb keeps only in-frame clonotypes and omits some of them. Among around 130,000 clones listed, more than 65% were seen once. The chain uses TRBV6-1 and TRBJ2-3, with D perhaps TRBD2 (6 bases). Sequences were obtained from PBMCs. The origin of this receptor is a young man in good health and CMV-seropositive. Here the CDR3 DNA reads TGTGCCAGCACCCCATCGGGGGGCACAGATACGCAGTATTTT. Translated, it gives CASTPSGGTDTQYF.